Following are 21 T cell receptor beta chains from one sample sequenced in a study of identical twins. TCRdb reanalysed the 5' RACE reads using MiXCR and keeps one entry per CDR3 protein. The table lists under 900,000 distinct CDR3 sequences, around 12% of them singletons. The same sample was also studied in work on yellow fever vaccine responses in identical twins.

The specimen sequenced was PBMCs. These receptors were collected from a woman between 18 and 30 years old in good health.

This clonotype was counted at least ten times. This chain joins TRBV7-9 and TRBJ2-1, with 7 bases fitting TRBD2. CDR1 is SEHNR and CDR2 is FQNEAQ in the germline V gene (reference sequence). CDR3 size: 15 residues. J was trimmed by 4 bases and V by 5 bases; bases with no gene match: 8. The CDR3 spells CASSQGLAAYNEQFF. In DNA, the CDR3 is TGTGCCAGCAGCCAAGGTCTAGCGGCATACAATGAGCAGTTCTTC.

The genes are TRBV29-1 and TRBJ2-2; possibly TRBD2 for D (7 bases). The CDR3 sequence is 15 residues long. The germline V and J ends were trimmed by 6 bases and 3 bases, with 17 bases remaining between them. CDR1 is SQVTM, CDR2 ANQGSEA, per germline. DNA for the CDR3: TGCAGCGTGGGGAGGGGGGGTTTGGACACCGGGGAGCTGTTTTTT. Amino acids: CSVGRGGLDTGELFF.

The V gene is TRBV12-5, the J gene TRBJ1-2, with D possibly matching TRBD1 (5 bases). Germline CDR1 and CDR2: LGHNT and FRNRAP. The V gene lost 7 bases and the J gene lost 2 bases, with 20 bases spanning the gap. The length of the CDR3 is 16 residues. CDR3 nucleotides: TGTGCTAGTGAACTGGGGAATGGGGGTTTGAACTATGGCTACACCTTC. It encodes CASELGNGGLNYGYTF.

This clonotype has at least ten counts. The chain employs TRBV7-9 and TRBJ2-5; D possibly corresponds to TRBD2 (5 bases). The V end lost 1 base, the J end lost 3 bases, and 9 bases lay between the germline ends. The germline V gene has CDR1 SEHNR and CDR2 FQNEAQ (reference sequence). The CDR3 spans 14 residues. The CDR3 DNA is TGTGCCAGCAGCTTAGGAGACTACGAAGAGACCCAGTACTTC. It translates to CASSLGDYEETQYF.

This clonotype was seen a few times. CDR3 coding DNA: TGTGCCAGCAGTGAATGGGGACGGGTTTCTGGGAATCAGCCCCAGCATTTT. Translation: CASSEWGRVSGNQPQHF. The genes are TRBV6-1 and TRBJ1-5, with D perhaps TRBD1 (5 bases). The CDR3 has 17 residues. Per germline, CDR1 MNHNS and CDR2 SASEGT. Trimming pared 2 bases from V and 4 bases from J, leaving 18 bases between.

This clonotype was seen once. The chain combines TRBV10-3 with TRBJ2-1; 12 positions agree with TRBD2. V was clipped by 6 bases and J by 8 bases; unmatched bases: 17. Germline V CDR1 and CDR2: ENHRY, SYGVKD. The CDR3 is 18 residues long. The DNA of the CDR3 is TGTGCCATCAGGTCTGCTAGCGGGGGGGAATTTAGGACTCATGAGCAGTTCTTC. Its protein is CAIRSASGGEFRTHEQFF.

The chain is built from TRBV12-3 or TRBV12-4 and TRBJ2-1; no definite D call. The CDR3 is 16 amino acids. Between the trimmed V and J ends, which lost 2 bases and 0 bases, there was a span of 11 bases. This chain's CDR3 is CASSLPGLSSYNEQFF. DNA of the CDR3: TGTGCCAGCAGTTTACCCGGGCTCAGCTCCTACAATGAGCAGTTCTTC.

The V call is TRBV2, the J call TRBJ2-5, with unresolved D. Germline CDR1 SNHLY, CDR2 FYNNEI. Between the trimmed V and J ends, which lost 6 bases and 5 bases, there was a span of 16 bases. The CDR3 covers 14 residues. CDR3 sequence reads: CASSPGWEGETQYF. DNA of the CDR3: TGTGCCAGCAGCCCGGGCTGGGAAGGGGAGACCCAGTACTTC.

The rearrangement uses TRBV6-5 and TRBJ1-5, with a tentative D call TRBD1 (5 bases). The CDR3 extends over 15 amino acids. Deletions cut 4 bases from V and 2 bases from J, with 12 bases between. Germline CDR1 is MNHEY and CDR2 is SVGAGI. DNA for the CDR3: TGTGCCAGCAGTTTGGACAATTGGGGCAATCAGCCCCAGCATTTT. Protein product: CASSLDNWGNQPQHF.

The chain combines TRBV2 with TRBJ2-5; the match to TRBD1 covers 7 bases. The germline CDR1 and CDR2 sequences are SNHLY and FYNNEI. CDR3 length: 16 residues. The V gene end was trimmed by 6 bases and the J gene end by 2 bases; junction bases not matched to a gene: 12. CDR3 DNA: TGTGCCAGCAGCCACCTCACAGGGGAAGTACAAGAGACCCAGTACTTC. It encodes CASSHLTGEVQETQYF.

The chain recombines TRBV10-3 with TRBJ2-6, with D uncertain. This CDR3 is 15 amino acids long. Trimming took 3 bases from V and 0 from J, leaving 6 bases between them. Germline V gives CDR1 ENHRY, CDR2 SYGVKD. CDR3 sequence: CAISELDSGANVLTF. The CDR3 nucleotides read TGTGCCATCAGTGAACTGGACTCTGGGGCCAACGTCCTGACTTTC.

In its sample, this clonotype was seen many times. The rearrangement uses TRBV7-8 and TRBJ2-4, with D uncertain. Germline CDR1 and CDR2: SGHVS and FQNEAQ. This CDR3 comprises 11 residues. V lost 3 bases to trimming and J lost 10 bases, with 7 bases between them. CDR3 in DNA: TGTGCCAGCAGCTTGGGGTCGATTCAGTACTTC. Amino acid sequence: CASSLGSIQYF. The full variable domain, its missing parts supplied by reference TRBV7-8 and TRBJ2-4, is GAGVSQSPRYKVAKRGQDVALRCDPISGHVSLFWYQQALGQGPEFLTYFQNEAQLDKSGLPSDRFFAERPEGSVSTLKIQRTQQEDSAVYLCASSLGSIQYFGAGTRLSVL.

This sequence joins TRBV5-1 and TRBJ2-7; 7 nucleotides line up with TRBD2. This CDR3 contains 13 residues. V was pared by 7 bases and J by 0 bases, with 4 bases of the junction left unmatched. CDR1 is SGHRS, CDR2 YFSETQ, per germline. CDR3 nucleotides: TGCGCCAGCCAGCGGGGAAGCTCCTACGAGCAGTACGTC. This codes for CASQRGSSYEQYV.

This clonotype has just one count. At one end the junction does not follow the germline gene, possibly because of a read error. The rearrangement joins TRBV19 to TRBJ2-2; tentatively, D is TRBD2 (5 bases). The CDR3 is 13 amino acids. The V gene's germline CDR1 is LNHDA and CDR2 SQIVND (reference sequence). The CDR3 DNA is TGTGCCAGTAGTAATGGCTTTACCGGGGAGCTGGTTTTT. Its protein is CASSNGFTGELVF. The whole variable domain, filled in from reference TRBV19 and TRBJ2-2, reads DGGITQSPKYLFRKEGQNVTLSCEQNLNHDAMYWYRQDPGQGLRLIYYSQIVNDFQKGDIAEGYSVSREKKESFPLTVTSAQKNPTAFYLCASSNGFTGELVFGEGSRLTVL.

This clonotype was seen only a few times. The genes are TRBV28 and TRBJ1-4; no clear D gene. Trimming left V 5 bases short and J 0 bases short, with 10 bases between. CDR1 and CDR2 from the germline V gene are MDHEN and SYDVKM. The CDR3 totals 15 residues. CDR3 amino acids: CASSPTRATNEKLFF. In DNA form, the CDR3 reads TGTGCCAGCAGTCCAACACGCGCAACTAATGAAAAACTGTTTTTT.

This clonotype was seen a few times. The chain combines TRBV7-9 with TRBJ2-5; TRBD2 matches 7 bases. The CDR3 is made up of 16 amino acids. Germline CDR1 is SEHNR and CDR2 is FQNEAQ (reference sequence). V lost 5 bases to trimming and J lost 0 bases; unmatched junction nucleotides: 9. CDR3 in amino acids: CASSPLLALHQETQYF. For the CDR3, the DNA is TGTGCCAGCAGCCCCTTACTAGCGCTTCACCAAGAGACCCAGTACTTC.

CDR3 sequence: CASGQGVEETQYF. In nucleotides, the CDR3 is TGTGCCAGCGGCCAGGGGGTGGAGGAGACCCAGTACTTC. The chain has TRBV13 and TRBJ2-5, with 7 bases identical to TRBD1. Germline V gene sequence: CDR1 PRHDT, CDR2 FYEKMQ (reference sequence). With 8 bases clipped from V and 5 bases from J, the junction kept 8 bases outside the gene matches. The CDR3 contains 13 residues.

This clonotype was observed a handful of times. This chain connects TRBV12-3 or TRBV12-4 to TRBJ1-2; possible D gene TRBD1, 6 bases. Trimming pared 5 bases from V and 0 bases from J, leaving 19 bases between. The CDR3 length is 17 residues. CDR3 residues: CASSPPGQAFTNYGYTF. In DNA form, the CDR3 reads TGTGCCAGCAGTCCTCCGGGACAAGCCTTCACTAACTATGGCTACACCTTC.

The CDR3 DNA sequence: TGTGCCAGCAGTTACCGGCAGAGCGTGACCGGGGAGCTGTTTTTT. Its protein is CASSYRQSVTGELFF. The J gene is TRBJ2-2, the V gene TRBV6-2 or TRBV6-3; the D is unclear. Germline CDR1 and CDR2: MNHEY and SVGEGT. V shed 2 bases and J shed 5 bases, with 12 bases lying between them. This CDR3 is 15 amino acids long.

This clonotype has more than one count but fewer than ten. The chain links TRBV7-2 to TRBJ2-3, with TRBD1 matching 10 bases. The V gene end was trimmed by 1 base and the J gene end by 7 bases; junction bases not matched to a gene: 2. This CDR3 comprises 14 residues. Germline assignment: CDR1 SGHTA and CDR2 FQGNSA. The DNA for the CDR3 is TGTGCCAGCAGCTTAGAGGACAGGGGGAATACGCAGTATTTT. Protein: CASSLEDRGNTQYF.

This clonotype has more than one count but fewer than ten. The chain is built from TRBV7-9 and TRBJ2-4; D possibly uses TRBD1 or TRBD2 (5 bases each). CDR1 and CDR2 from the germline V gene are SEHNR and FQNEAQ (reference sequence). The CDR3 has 12 amino acids. The ends were cut back, 8 bases at V and 8 bases at J, with 13 bases in the middle. The CDR3 is CASHSVGDIQYF. The CDR3 DNA reads TGTGCCAGCCATAGCGTAGGGGACATTCAGTACTTC. Full variable domain (outside the CDR3, taken from reference TRBV7-9 and TRBJ2-4): DTGVSQNPRHKITKRGQNVTFRCDPISEHNRLYWYRQTLGQGPEFLTYFQNEAQLEKSRLLSDRFSAERPKGSFSTLEIQRTEQGDSAMYLCASHSVGDIQYFGAGTRLSVL.